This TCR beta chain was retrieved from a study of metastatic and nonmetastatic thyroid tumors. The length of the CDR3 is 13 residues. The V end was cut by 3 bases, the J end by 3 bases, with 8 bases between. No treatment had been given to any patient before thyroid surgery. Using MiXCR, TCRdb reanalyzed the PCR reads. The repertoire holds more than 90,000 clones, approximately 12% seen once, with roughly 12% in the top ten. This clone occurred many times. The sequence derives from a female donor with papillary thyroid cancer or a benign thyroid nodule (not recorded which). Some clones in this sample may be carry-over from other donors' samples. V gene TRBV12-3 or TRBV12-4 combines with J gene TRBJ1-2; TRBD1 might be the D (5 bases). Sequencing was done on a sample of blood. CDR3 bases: TGTGCCAGCAGTTTTGGGGGGTACTATGGCTACACCTTC. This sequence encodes CASSFGGYYGYTF.